This T cell receptor (beta chain) was identified during a study of blood T cell repertoires in COVID-19. Measured with immunoSEQ multiplex PCR; TCRdb has only the in-frame clones, and not every one. The sample contains a few hundred thousand clones, nearly 90% of which appear only once. Enrollees, about 18 to 89 years old, lived in approximately 25 US areas. A PCR-confirmed or clinician-diagnosed COVID-19 case had contacted exposed participants within 2 weeks of entry. This clone was recorded once. Per the germline V gene, CDR1 is SGHRS and CDR2 is YFSETQ. Unmatched junction bases numbered 3, after V lost 1 base and J lost 1 base. The CDR3 length is 15 residues.

The chain carries TRBV5-1 and TRBJ2-5; 8 bases align to TRBD2. Specimen: PBMCs or T cells enriched from blood (not recorded which). The clonotype was recovered from a woman between 45 and 65 years old who had been exposed to COVID-19. CDR3 nucleotide sequence: TGCGCCAGCAGCTTGTGGCGGGGGGCCCAAGAGACCCAGTACTTC. This encodes CASSLWRGAQETQYF.